Below, 26 T cell receptor beta chains from the same sample are listed, as sequenced in a study of T cells in Graves' hyperthyroidism and ophthalmopathy. From RNA transcripts, TCR beta CDR3 regions were amplified. The HTBI set primed first-round TCR CDR3 RT-PCR. One entry per CDR3 protein results from TCRdb running MiXCR on the multiplex PCR reads. The table lists roughly 200,000 distinct CDR3 sequences, around 16% of them singletons. The sample taken for sequencing was blood. The receptors shown here come from a woman in her fifties or sixties with Graves' hyperthyroidism.

This clonotype was counted between two and nine times. The CDR3 DNA reads TGTGCCAGCAGCCTCCCGGGGGCGGGAGCCTACAATGAGCAGTTCTTC. Its protein is CASSLPGAGAYNEQFF. The chain couples TRBV7-3 to TRBJ2-1; D is possibly TRBD2 (7 bases). Germline V gene sequence: CDR1 SGHTA, CDR2 FQGTGA. The CDR3 runs 16 residues. The V end lost 5 bases, the J end lost 2 bases, and 16 bases lay between the germline ends.

For the CDR3, the DNA is TGTGCCAGCAGCTTGGAGGGAGCGGCCGGGGAGCTGTTTTTT. Its translation: CASSLEGAAGELFF. The rearrangement uses TRBV5-6 and TRBJ2-2, with a weak D call TRBD2 (5 bases). The CDR3 extends over 14 amino acids. CDR1 SGHDT and CDR2 YYEEEE come from the germline V gene. V was clipped by 0 bases and J by 6 bases, with 9 bases between them.

Here the CDR3 DNA reads TGTGCCAGCAGTCCCCGGGTCCCTTCCTACGAGCAGTACTTC. It codes for CASSPRVPSYEQYF. The chain links TRBV28 to TRBJ2-7; D gene uncertain. The CDR3 has 14 residues. Germline V gives CDR1 MDHEN, CDR2 SYDVKM. The V and J ends lost 5 bases and 1 base respectively, with 12 bases between them.

J is TRBJ1-1 and V is TRBV12-3 or TRBV12-4; no clear D gene. This CDR3 region has 14 residues. The V gene lost 4 bases and the J gene lost 7 bases, with 16 bases spanning the gap. The CDR3 protein is CASSWAGKVGEAFF. DNA of the CDR3: TGTGCCAGCAGTTGGGCGGGGAAGGTTGGTGAAGCTTTCTTT.

The rearrangement links TRBV3-1 to TRBJ1-1; a weak D match, TRBD1 (6 bases). The CDR3 sequence is 15 residues long. V lost 0 bases and J lost 13, with 21 bases in between. CDR1 is LGHDT and CDR2 is YNNKEL in the germline V gene (reference sequence). The DNA for the CDR3 is TGTGCCAGCAGCCAAGATCGGAGGGGGTGGGGCGGAGTTTTCTTT. Its translation is CASSQDRRGWGGVFF. The whole variable domain, remainder taken from reference TRBV3-1 and TRBJ1-1, is DTAVSQTPKYLVTQMGNDKSIKCEQNLGHDTMYWYKQDSKKFLKIMFSYNNKELIINETVPNRFSPKSPDKAHLNLHINSLELGDSAVYFCASSQDRRGWGGVFFGQGTRLTVV.

Notes on this clonotype: The junction differs from germline at one of its ends, possibly a read error. The J gene is TRBJ2-1, the V gene TRBV18; 9 bases fit TRBD2. CDR1 is KGHSH and CDR2 is LQKENI in the germline V gene. CDR3 length: 16 amino acids. The CDR3 here is CAGSPPGGRESVQQFF. The CDR3 region has the DNA TGTGCCGGCTCACCACCGGGCGGGAGGGAATCCGTGCAGCAGTTCTTC. Variable domain in full (rest from reference TRBV18 and TRBJ2-1): NAGVMQNPRHLVRRRGQEARLRCSPMKGHSHVYWYRQLPEEGLKFMVYLQKENIIDESGMPKERFSAEFPKEGPSILRIQQVVRGDSAAYFCAGSPPGGRESVQQFFGPGTRLTVL.

The V call is TRBV20-1, the J call TRBJ2-1, with 10 bases lining up with TRBD2. The CDR3 contains 15 residues. Germline V lookup: CDR1 DFQATT, CDR2 SNEGSKA (reference sequence). The junction had 10 bases not matched to a gene; V was cut back by 6 bases and J by 5 bases. The CDR3 region is CSARHGTSVHNEQFF. As DNA, the CDR3 is TGCAGTGCGCGGCACGGGACTAGCGTCCACAATGAGCAGTTCTTC.

This clonotype was observed at least ten times. The V and J genes are TRBV5-1 and TRBJ1-2, with D maybe TRBD1 (5 bases). Trimming removed 2 bases from V and 2 bases from J, with 10 bases in between. The germline V gene encodes CDR1 SGHRS and CDR2 YFSETQ. CDR3 length equals 14 residues. CDR3 nucleotides: TGCGCCAGCAGCTTAAGGACATCCAACTATGGCTACACCTTC. Residues: CASSLRTSNYGYTF.

This clonotype has just a few counts. The chain links TRBV6-1 to TRBJ1-3, with unresolved D. Deletions cut 4 bases from V and 0 bases from J, with 13 bases between. Germline V CDR1 and CDR2: MNHNS, SASEGT. This CDR3 has 16 amino acids. The CDR3 here is CASSVARTSSGNTIYF. In DNA, the CDR3 is TGTGCCAGCAGTGTGGCCCGAACCAGCTCTGGAAACACCATATATTTT.

This clonotype was seen at least ten times. The genes are TRBV12-3 or TRBV12-4 and TRBJ2-3, with no clear D. CDR3 length: 12 residues. V was shortened by 5 bases and J by 2 bases, with 5 bases between the two germline ends. The CDR3 DNA reads TGTGCCAGCAGTCGCCCCACAGATACGCAGTATTTT. Translating it yields CASSRPTDTQYF.

This clonotype was picked up many times. The CDR3 nucleotides read TGTGCCAGCAGCTTAGGACCGGGGGTGGGCACTGAAGCTTTCTTT. Translating gives CASSLGPGVGTEAFF. This chain connects TRBV7-2 to TRBJ1-1; tentative D call: TRBD1 (5 bases). Trimming shortened V by 1 base and J by 4 bases, and 13 bases separated the two germline ends. CDR3 length: 15 amino acids. CDR1 SGHTA and CDR2 FQGNSA come from the germline V gene.

This CDR3 is CASSPDNVADTQYF. The CDR3 region has the DNA TGTGCCAGCAGCCCGGACAATGTCGCAGATACGCAGTATTTT. This rearrangement joins TRBV5-6 to TRBJ2-3, with a weak D call TRBD1 (5 bases). The germline V and J ends were trimmed by 4 bases and 4 bases, with 13 bases remaining between them. CDR3 length: 14 amino acids. The V gene's germline CDR1 is SGHDT and CDR2 YYEEEE.

As to this clonotype: This may come from a read error, since a much larger clone is one base off. The chain is built from TRBV20-1 and TRBJ2-5; D is unresolved. From germline, CDR1 is DFQATT and CDR2 SNEGSKA (reference sequence). The CDR3 totals 13 residues. The CDR3 loop is CSARSLNQEAQYF. CDR3 nucleotide sequence: TGCAGTGCTAGGTCTTTGAACCAAGAGGCCCAGTACTTC.

This clonotype has just a few counts. The chain uses TRBV7-9 and TRBJ2-4, with 10 bases that match TRBD1. Trimming took 8 bases from V and 1 from J; bases not matched to a gene: 11. The CDR3 is made up of 17 amino acids. CDR1 is SEHNR and CDR2 is FQNEAQ in the germline V gene (reference sequence). CDR3 nucleotides: TGTGCCAGCGCTGGGGACAGGGGTCTCCGGGCCAAAAACATTCAGTACTTC. Translated: CASAGDRGLRAKNIQYF.

This clonotype showed up many times. The chain carries TRBV10-3 and TRBJ2-3, with 7 bases fitting TRBD2. CDR1 ENHRY and CDR2 SYGVKD come from the germline V gene. The CDR3 has 16 amino acids. Unmatched junction bases numbered 5, after V lost 0 bases and J lost 2 bases. CDR3 region: CAISESGLPTTDTQYF. CDR3 nucleotides: TGTGCCATCAGTGAGTCGGGACTACCTACCACAGATACGCAGTATTTT.

The chain employs TRBV6-2 or TRBV6-3 and TRBJ2-3; D is uncertain. Per germline, CDR1 MNHEY and CDR2 SVGEGT. The CDR3 contains 13 residues. V was clipped by 6 bases and J by 0 bases, with 7 bases between them. CDR3: CASRLGSTDTQYF. As DNA, the CDR3 is TGTGCCAGCAGGCTAGGAAGCACAGATACGCAGTATTTT.

The chain combines TRBV20-1 with TRBJ1-6; D ambiguous. CDR1 DFQATT and CDR2 SNEGSKA come from the germline V gene (reference sequence). The CDR3 is 13 amino acids. Trimming pared 3 bases from V and 7 bases from J, leaving 10 bases between. This chain's CDR3 is CSARVDGNSPLHF. DNA for the CDR3: TGCAGTGCTAGGGTCGACGGAAATTCACCCCTCCACTTT.

J is TRBJ2-1 and V is TRBV2; 16 bases match TRBD2. J was trimmed by 3 bases and V by 6 bases; bases with no gene match: 5. The CDR3 contains 17 residues. Germline V lookup: CDR1 SNHLY, CDR2 FYNNEI. The CDR3 here is CASRDGTSGRGYNEQFF. CDR3 sequence (DNA): TGTGCCAGCAGAGACGGGACTAGCGGGAGGGGCTACAATGAGCAGTTCTTC.

There are many counts of this clonotype. The J gene is TRBJ2-7, the V gene TRBV12-3 or TRBV12-4; weak D call: TRBD1 (6 bases). The CDR3 is 14 amino acids. The ends were cut back, 6 bases at V and 3 bases at J, with 15 bases in the middle. For the CDR3, the DNA is TGTGCCAGCAGCGCCGGGACACCGGACTACGAGCAGTACTTC. Amino acids: CASSAGTPDYEQYF.

V gene TRBV19 combines with J gene TRBJ2-1; D might be TRBD2 (5 bases). CDR3 length: 18 amino acids. Germline V gene data show CDR1 as LNHDA and CDR2 as SQIVND (reference sequence). The ends were cut back, 4 bases at V and 3 bases at J, with 22 bases in the middle. CDR3 in DNA: TGTGCCAGTAGTAGAATTGTAAGTAGCGCCCAATACTACAATGAGCAGTTCTTC. Translating it yields CASSRIVSSAQYYNEQFF.

This clonotype was recorded many times. The CDR3 DNA reads as TGTGCCAGCAGCCCGCGACAGGTAGCTGAAGCTTTCTTT. It encodes CASSPRQVAEAFF. J is TRBJ1-1 and V is TRBV7-2; perhaps TRBD1 as D (6 bases). V shed 5 bases and J shed 6 bases, with 13 bases lying between them. The CDR3 contains 13 residues. Germline CDR1 is SGHTA and CDR2 is FQGNSA.

This clonotype came up a few times. V is TRBV6-1 and J is TRBJ2-1; no definite D call. The CDR3 covers 14 residues. V lost 7 bases and J lost 5, with 15 bases in between. Germline CDR1 and CDR2: MNHNS and SASEGT. Here the CDR3 reads CASTPLGSHNEQFF. Written as DNA, the CDR3 is TGTGCCAGCACCCCCCTTGGGTCCCACAATGAGCAGTTCTTC.

This clonotype was found a few times. This chain links TRBV30 with TRBJ2-5, with 10 bases identical to TRBD1. Germline assignment: CDR1 GTSNPN and CDR2 SVGIG (reference sequence). V shed 5 bases and J 5 bases; nucleotides not matched to a gene: 8. The CDR3 sequence is 14 residues long. The CDR3 here is CAWGTGQGGETQYF. The CDR3 DNA is TGTGCCTGGGGTACCGGACAGGGGGGGGAGACCCAGTACTTC.

Many counts were recorded for this clonotype. V is TRBV18 and J is TRBJ1-1; no definite D call. V gave up 2 bases and J gave up 0 bases, with 10 bases separating them. The CDR3 is made up of 15 amino acids. The V gene's germline CDR1 is KGHSH and CDR2 LQKENI. DNA for the CDR3: TGTGCCAGCTCACCATTACCGGGGATGAACACTGAAGCTTTCTTT. Encoded protein: CASSPLPGMNTEAFF.

This clonotype has at least ten counts. The CDR3 loop is CASSLSGGNTEAFF. For the CDR3, the DNA is TGTGCCAGCAGTTTATCAGGGGGCAACACTGAAGCTTTCTTT. The gene calls are TRBV27 and TRBJ1-1; TRBD1 aligns across 7 bases. The germline gives CDR1 MNHEY, CDR2 SMNVEV (reference sequence). V lost 0 bases and J lost 2; bases outside the gene matches: 0. The CDR3 is 14 amino acids.

This clonotype was seen a few times. V is TRBV6-6 and J is TRBJ1-1; D is possibly TRBD1 (5 bases). V was trimmed by 2 bases and J by 3 bases, leaving 22 bases between them. Per germline, CDR1 MNHNY and CDR2 SVGAGI (reference sequence). CDR3 length: 18 amino acids. The CDR3 loop reads CASSYLSGEEGTYTEAFF. In nucleotides, the CDR3 is TGTGCCAGCAGTTACCTCTCGGGGGAAGAGGGAACTTACACTGAAGCTTTCTTT.